The T cell receptor beta chain under discussion was sequenced for a study of T-cell memory formation after mild COVID-19. Study-wide results and limits: Clones shrinking from day 15 to 85 showed even CD4/CD8 mixes; later expanders tilted CD4+.

This clonotype has a handful of counts. Its target is unknown. TCRdb called the 5' RACE reads again in MiXCR, with one record for every CDR3 protein. The sample shows over 300,000 distinct CDR3 sequences, 20% to 25% of them seen only once. The ends were cut back, 5 bases at V and 1 base at J, with 20 bases in the middle. The CDR3 contains 17 residues. The germline CDR1 and CDR2 sequences are MNHEY and SMNVEV (reference sequence). The TCR sequence derives from a man aged 18 to 30 who had mild COVID-19 (a few samples of this study predate the infection). Cell type and time point are not known. The V and J genes are TRBV27 and TRBJ1-1; TRBD1 is a possible D gene (6 bases). Material for sequencing was PBMCs or a T cell subset sorted from them (not recorded which). For the CDR3, the DNA is TGTGCCAGCAGTCACGACAGGACCCCATTACCGAACACTGAAGCTTTCTTT. As protein: CASSHDRTPLPNTEAFF.